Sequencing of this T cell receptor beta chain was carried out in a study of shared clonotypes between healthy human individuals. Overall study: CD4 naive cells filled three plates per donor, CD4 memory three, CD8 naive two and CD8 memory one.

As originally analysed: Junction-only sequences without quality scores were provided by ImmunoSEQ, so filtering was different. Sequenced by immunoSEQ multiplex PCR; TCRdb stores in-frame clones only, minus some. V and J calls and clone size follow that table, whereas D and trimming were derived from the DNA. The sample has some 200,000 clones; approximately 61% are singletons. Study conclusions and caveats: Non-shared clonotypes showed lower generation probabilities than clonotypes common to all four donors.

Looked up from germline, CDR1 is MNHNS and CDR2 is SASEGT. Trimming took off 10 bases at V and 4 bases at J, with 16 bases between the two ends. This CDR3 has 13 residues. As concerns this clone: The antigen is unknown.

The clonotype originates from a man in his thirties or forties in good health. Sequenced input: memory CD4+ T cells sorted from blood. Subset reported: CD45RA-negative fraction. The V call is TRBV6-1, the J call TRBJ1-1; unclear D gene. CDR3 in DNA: TGTGCCACCACCAGTGGGGAGGGCACTGAAGCTTTCTTT. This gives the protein CATTSGEGTEAFF.